One and the same sample provided the 26 T cell receptor beta chains below, sequenced in a study of radiotherapy plus CTLA-4 blockade in lung cancer. This table comes from immunoSEQ multiplex PCR, and its TCRdb copy is limited to in-frame clones, with some not included. Found here are 100,000 to 150,000 clones, 78% of them singletons; the top ten hold 4% to 6%. The sequences come from peripheral blood, collected from a patient treated with radiotherapy plus ipilimumab. These receptors were collected from a human donor with non-small cell lung cancer who had a partial response to radiotherapy plus ipilimumab.

The chain uses TRBV7-5 and TRBJ2-3; TRBD2, the table's D call, lacks a check against the DNA. TRBV7-5 represents a pseudogene. CDR3 length: 20 residues. The chain's CDR3 is CARSLEVAGGPCPDTDTQYF. As DNA, the CDR3 is TGTGCCAGAAGCTTAGAGGTAGCGGGAGGGCCCTGCCCAGATACAGATACGCAGTATTTT.

The J gene is TRBJ2-5, the V gene TRBV29-1; tentative D call: TRBD2 (6 bases). V was shortened by 6 bases and J by 5 bases, with 13 bases between the two germline ends. The germline V gene encodes CDR1 SQVTM and CDR2 ANQGSEA. The CDR3 totals 12 residues. The CDR3 sequence: CSVGSGSETQYF. DNA for the CDR3: TGCAGCGTAGGGAGCGGGTCCGAGACCCAGTACTTC.

The rearrangement uses TRBV19 and TRBJ1-2; TRBD1 aligns across 9 bases. The germline V gene encodes CDR1 LNHDA and CDR2 SQIVND (reference sequence). The V gene end was trimmed by 5 bases and the J gene end by 6 bases; junction bases not matched to a gene: 7. The CDR3 runs 14 residues. This CDR3 is CASSASGQGNGYTF. As DNA, the CDR3 is TGTGCCAGTAGTGCTTCGGGACAGGGTAATGGCTACACCTTC.

This clone was observed a handful of times. In the same sample, other DNA sequences code for this CDR3. The rearrangement uses TRBV7-3 and TRBJ2-1, with TRBD2 identical over 10 bases. The CDR3 length is 15 residues. Germline V gene sequence: CDR1 SGHTA, CDR2 FQGTGA. Trimming at V came to 4 bases and at J to 4 bases, leaving 4 bases not matched to a gene. CDR3 DNA sequence: TGTGCCAGCAGCTCTCCGACTAGCGGGTACAATGAGCAGTTCTTC. It specifies CASSSPTSGYNEQFF.

CDR3 bases: TGTGCCAGCAGCTTTTTCGAGAAAATCGAGCAGTACTTC. As protein: CASSFFEKIEQYF. This chain connects TRBV7-9 to TRBJ2-7; no clear D. This CDR3 has 13 amino acids. V lost 3 bases to trimming and J lost 6 bases, with 12 bases between them. In germline, CDR1 is SEHNR, CDR2 FQNEAQ (reference sequence).

The chain joins TRBV7-6 to TRBJ2-1; D perhaps matches TRBD2 (5 bases). This CDR3 spans 12 amino acids. Germline V gene data show CDR1 as SGHVS and CDR2 as FNYEAQ. Trimming stripped 6 bases from V and 6 bases from J, with 9 bases between. The CDR3 bases are TGTGCCAGCAGGGGAGATCGCAATGAGCAGTTCTTC. Translating gives CASRGDRNEQFF.

The genes are TRBV5-5 and TRBJ1-2, with D possibly TRBD1 on 6 matching bases. The CDR3 is 12 amino acids. The germline gives CDR1 SGHKS, CDR2 YYEKEE (reference sequence). V was pared by 1 base and J by 11 bases, with 12 bases between. CDR3 residues: CASSLTGTYYTF. The CDR3 DNA sequence: TGTGCCAGCAGCTTGACAGGGACCTATTACACCTTC.

The chain recombines TRBV29-1 with TRBJ1-1, with no clear D. The CDR3 has 11 amino acids. Germline V CDR1 and CDR2: SQVTM, ANQGSEA. V lost 6 bases to trimming and J lost 7 bases, with 12 bases between them. The CDR3 DNA follows: TGCAGCGTCCCAAAGCGTGGTGAAGCTTTCTTT. It translates to CSVPKRGEAFF.

This clone occurred a few times. The CDR3 reads CASSFATRDGYTF. The CDR3 DNA sequence: TGTGCCAGCAGCTTCGCAACCCGAGATGGCTACACCTTC. The chain uses TRBV7-9 and TRBJ1-2; D gene unclear. CDR3 size: 13 residues. Trimming pared 3 bases from V and 6 bases from J, leaving 11 bases between. Germline loops: CDR1 SEHNR, CDR2 FQNEAQ (reference sequence).

The gene calls are TRBV27 and TRBJ1-1; D is unresolved. The V and J ends lost 2 bases and 2 bases respectively, with 9 bases between them. Germline V gene data show CDR1 as MNHEY and CDR2 as SMNVEV (reference sequence). The CDR3 covers 14 residues. CDR3 coding DNA: TGTGCCAGCAGTTTAAATCGCAGAAACACTGAAGCTTTCTTT. Translation: CASSLNRRNTEAFF.

In nucleotides, the CDR3 is TGCGCCAGCAGCTTGGCGGAGACCCAGTACTTC. Protein product: CASSLAETQYF. This chain connects TRBV5-1 to TRBJ2-5; D not resolved. Trimming stripped 0 bases from V and 5 bases from J, with 2 bases between. Germline CDR1 and CDR2: SGHRS and YFSETQ. This CDR3 region has 11 residues.

The gene calls are TRBV2 and TRBJ2-1; D is perhaps TRBD2 (5 bases). The CDR3 is made up of 15 amino acids. V lost 4 bases and J lost 1, with 11 bases in between. Germline V gene data show CDR1 as SNHLY and CDR2 as FYNNEI. The CDR3 is CASSAIGVSYNEQFF. In DNA, the CDR3 is TGTGCCAGCAGTGCTATCGGGGTTTCCTACAATGAGCAGTTCTTC.

CDR3 region: CASRGGALRTVSYEQYF. CDR3 DNA: TGTGCCAGCAGAGGGGGGGCCCTGAGGACTGTTTCCTACGAGCAGTACTTC. V usage is TRBV28 and J usage is TRBJ2-7; TRBD2 might be the D (7 bases). With 6 bases removed from V and 1 base from J, the gap between germline ends came to 22 bases. The CDR3 totals 17 residues. The germline V gene has CDR1 MDHEN and CDR2 SYDVKM.

V gene TRBV7-9 combines with J gene TRBJ2-2, with 11 bases matching TRBD2. The V gene's germline CDR1 is SEHNR and CDR2 FQNEAQ (reference sequence). This CDR3 contains 14 residues. The V gene end was trimmed by 5 bases and the J gene end by 8 bases; junction bases not matched to a gene: 4. The CDR3 DNA is TGTGCCAGCAGCCCGGGACTAGCGGCGGGGGAGCTGTTTTTT. It yields the protein CASSPGLAAGELFF.

The V gene is TRBV28, the J gene TRBJ2-3; D is ambiguous. Trimming took off 3 bases at V and 5 bases at J, with 15 bases between the two ends. The germline V gene encodes CDR1 MDHEN and CDR2 SYDVKM. The CDR3 sequence is 15 residues long. DNA for the CDR3: TGTGCCAGCAGTTTCAGTCAGGATGTTGTAGATACGCAGTATTTT. Translated: CASSFSQDVVDTQYF.

The gene calls are TRBV7-9 and TRBJ1-5; D is perhaps TRBD1 (6 bases). Germline V lookup: CDR1 SEHNR, CDR2 FQNEAQ (reference sequence). Trimming removed 1 base at V and 3 bases at J, with 13 bases between. The CDR3 sequence is 16 residues long. CDR3 residues: CASSLVTGKNNQPQHF. The DNA of the CDR3 is TGTGCCAGCAGCTTAGTGACAGGAAAGAACAATCAGCCCCAGCATTTT.

The chain combines TRBV28 with TRBJ2-7; maybe TRBD2 (5 bases). Deletions cut 1 base from V and 6 bases from J, with 7 bases between. Germline CDR1 and CDR2: MDHEN and SYDVKM. This CDR3 has 12 residues. CDR3 nucleotides: TGTGCCAGCAGTTTATCGGCGGGCGAGCAGTACGTC. Encoded protein: CASSLSAGEQYV.

Turning to this clone: The junction departs from germline at one end; a sequencing error may be responsible. The chain joins TRBV7-7 to TRBJ2-3; no clear D gene. CDR1 and CDR2 (germline): SSHAT, FNYEAQ (reference sequence). The CDR3 spans 13 residues. Written as DNA, the CDR3 is TGTGCTAGCAGCCCCCTTCTCCCAGATACGCAGTATTTT. It specifies CASSPLLPDTQYF. Full variable domain (outside the CDR3, taken from reference TRBV7-7 and TRBJ2-3): GAGVSQSPRYKVTKRGQDVTLRCDPISSHATLYWYQQALGQGPEFLTYFNYEAQPDKSGLPSDRFSAERPEGSISTLTIQRTEQRDSAMYRCASSPLLPDTQYFGPGTRLTVL.

The CDR3 loop is CASSLRGITGELFF. CDR3 in DNA: TGTGCCAGCAGCTTAAGGGGGATCACCGGGGAGCTGTTTTTT. The chain uses TRBV7-2 and TRBJ2-2, with D perhaps TRBD1 (6 bases). V lost 2 bases to trimming and J lost 4 bases, with 8 bases between them. This CDR3 is built from 14 residues. Germline values: CDR1 SGHTA, CDR2 FQGNSA.

The chain couples TRBV6-4 to TRBJ1-2, with a possible D match to TRBD1 (5 bases). Per germline, CDR1 MRHNA and CDR2 SNTAGT. The CDR3 loop spans 14 amino acids. Trimming pared 3 bases from V and 7 bases from J, leaving 15 bases between. The CDR3 is CASSEAGWVLGYTF. CDR3 bases: TGTGCCAGCAGTGAGGCAGGGTGGGTTCTTGGCTACACCTTC.

The chain uses TRBV18 and TRBJ1-1; D is perhaps TRBD1 (6 bases). Germline V lookup: CDR1 KGHSH, CDR2 LQKENI. Trimming took 4 bases from V and 0 from J, leaving 9 bases between them. CDR3 size: 14 residues. CDR3: CASSLGQLNTEAFF. The DNA for the CDR3 is TGTGCCAGCTCACTCGGACAGCTGAACACTGAAGCTTTCTTT.

The CDR3 loop reads CASSRDRENGYTF. CDR3 DNA sequence: TGTGCCAGCTCACGGGACAGGGAAAATGGCTACACCTTC. The rearrangement links TRBV18 to TRBJ1-2, with 9 bases lining up with TRBD1. This CDR3 region has 13 residues. Germline CDR1 KGHSH, CDR2 LQKENI. V trimming: 4 bases; J trimming: 6 bases; junction bases outside the gene matches: 3.

This clone was found a few times. The chain couples TRBV2 to TRBJ2-2; D is unresolved. V gave up 4 bases and J gave up 2 bases, with 8 bases separating them. The CDR3 length is 14 residues. Germline assignment: CDR1 SNHLY and CDR2 FYNNEI. Written as DNA, the CDR3 is TGTGCCAGCAGTGGCGGCCTTAACACCGGGGAGCTGTTTTTT. Translation gives CASSGGLNTGELFF.

The V and J genes are TRBV30 and TRBJ1-2; D is unclear. Germline CDR1 GTSNPN, CDR2 SVGIG (reference sequence). V lost 2 bases, J lost 7 bases, and 11 bases lay in between. This CDR3 comprises 12 residues. The CDR3 spells CAWSPQLGGYTF. In nucleotides, the CDR3 is TGTGCCTGGAGTCCACAGCTGGGTGGCTACACCTTC.

The chain couples TRBV5-1 to TRBJ2-1; D is possibly TRBD2 (5 bases). Germline V lookup: CDR1 SGHRS, CDR2 YFSETQ. The V end lost 2 bases, the J end lost 6 bases, and 18 bases lay between the germline ends. CDR3 length: 16 residues. The CDR3, as DNA: TGCGCCAGCAGCTTATCTTCTAGCTACGGGGTCAATGAGCAGTTCTTC. This gives the protein CASSLSSSYGVNEQFF.

The chain employs TRBV6-4 and TRBJ2-2; 12 bases map to TRBD2. This CDR3 is built from 17 residues. J was trimmed by 3 bases and V by 4 bases; bases with no gene match: 6. Germline V gene sequence: CDR1 MRHNA, CDR2 SNTAGT. This chain's CDR3 is CASSATSGSVYTGELFF. In DNA form, the CDR3 reads TGTGCCAGCAGTGCGACTAGCGGGAGCGTTTACACCGGGGAGCTGTTTTTT.